This TCR beta chain is drawn from a study of blood T cell repertoires in COVID-19 (dated by TCRdb to about 2020). General notes on the study: The collaborator samples originated in the United States, Italy and Spain and spanned the acute and convalescent phases of COVID-19. The repertoires were made available in a free public database intended to serve as a resource for research on the immune response to SARS-CoV-2. Subjects who had been exposed to COVID-19, were actively infected with it, or had recovered from it provided the deeply sampled blood TCRbeta repertoires that made up the dataset. The samples were drawn from two sources: the first 160 participants of the ongoing ImmuneRACE study, and some 1,300 subjects contributed by 6 global collaborators. HLA class I and class II types, where available, came from metadata supplied by the sample provider rather than from assay-based typing. Nearly every sample came with metadata listing a de-identified subject ID, COVID-19 status, age in years and sex. The material from the prospective study consisted of cDNA or gDNA derived from T cells, B-cell-depleted T cells, or PBMCs. The paper as a whole reports these results and caveats: How much clinical and demographic metadata was included differed by source and by participant, and the metadata was provided uncurated.

Based on the germline V gene, the CDR1 and CDR2 sequences are SGHTS and YDEGEE. V and J are trimmed by 4 bases and 8 bases, and the gene matches miss 8 bases of the junction. Inclusive of the bounding cysteine and phenylalanine, the CDR3 is 15 residues long. Of the read, only the CDR3 DNA is kept; its 45 bases are in frame from base 1. With respect to this clone: Its antigen is still unknown. No base qualities exist here, and no much larger clone lies one base off it.

The immunoSEQ Assay, a bias-controlled multiplex PCR, was used to amplify TCRbeta CDR3 regions from genomic DNA. From the authors' description of their analysis: The number of nucleated cells in each sample was estimated by amplification of reference gene primers within the assay. Sequence reads were collapsed and filtered to measure the absolute abundance of every unique TCRbeta CDR3 rearrangement. For each sample, productive Simpson clonality was calculated as the square root of Simpson's diversity index over productive rearrangements. Drawn from immuneACCESS, this table holds only the in-frame rearrangements with V and J called that TCRdb kept. Clones are partly lost; checked studies trace under half to an unresolved V gene and leave the rest unexplained. V and J calls and clone size follow that table, whereas D and trimming were derived from the DNA. Counted in this sample were roughly 200,000 clones; around four fifths of them appeared once. Roughly 2.8% of the sample comes from the top ten.

Whole blood was collected in K2EDTA tubes by collaborating institutions according to the institutions' own protocols. For TCRbeta analysis, collaborators shipped samples in one of three forms: frozen whole blood, isolated PBMCs, or DNA extracted from either of those sample types. Here the chain combines TRBV5-8 and TRBJ1-4; TRBD1 aligns with 10 central bases. The receptor's source is a woman older than 75 with active or convalescent COVID-19. The sequencing input was peripheral blood. The CDR3 here reads CASSGGTGEHEKLFF. The base sequence is TGTGCCAGCAGCGGGGGGACAGGGGAGCACGAAAAACTGTTTTTT. When the CDR3 is completed using the reference TRBV5-8 and TRBJ1-4 genes on either side, the full variable domain is EAGVTQSPTHLIKTRGQQATLRCSPISGHTSVYWYQQALGLGLQFLLWYDEGEERNRGNFPPRFSGRQFPNYSSELNVNALELEDSALYLCASSGGTGEHEKLFFGSGTQLSVL.